Described below is a single T cell receptor beta chain sequence and its context. The sample belongs to a study of T-cell memory formation after mild COVID-19. The CDR3 extends over 14 amino acids. The germline V gene has CDR1 SEHNR and CDR2 FQNEAQ (reference sequence). V lost 5 bases and J 4 bases, leaving 15 bases between the germline ends. One entry per CDR3 protein, called by TCRdb with MiXCR from the 5' RACE reads. The top ten clones hold 3.5% to 4% of a sample with 200,000 to 250,000 distinct CDR3 sequences, more than 8% of them seen once. The TCR comes from a man between 18 and 35 years old who had mild COVID-19 (a few samples of this study predate the infection). Cell type and time point are not known. This rearrangement joins TRBV7-9 to TRBJ2-7, with D maybe TRBD1 (7 bases). The sample taken for sequencing was PBMCs or a T cell subset sorted from them (not recorded which). Here the CDR3 reads CASSRQGGGYEQYF. CDR3 nucleotides: TGTGCCAGCAGCCGACAGGGAGGCGGTTACGAGCAGTACTTC.